This T cell receptor beta chain derives from a study of cytomegalovirus exposure and HLA in healthy donors (dated by TCRdb to 2015 to 2018). Notes on the research overall: According to an earlier analysis of a few hundred of the donors, about 180 million T cells yielded 90 million to 130 million unique TCR beta sequences and around 280 Gb of sequence data. Among the roughly 390 genotyped donors, around 81% belonged to the genetic ancestry cluster associated with self-reported Caucasian donors. Roughly 5 DR-DQ haplotypes were treated as single units for association and clustering because of strong linkage in the cohort. The later analysis used no new phenotypic data to find candidate immune exposures, relying instead on TCR beta sequences and their occurrence across donors. Every discovery cohort repertoire had been produced on one sequencing platform. Donor age, sex, ethnicity and CMV serostatus were collected together with the repertoire data. A later analysis re-analyzed previously published TCR beta repertoires from 660 or so donors and added high-resolution HLA genotyping to study TCR occurrence patterns. The number of donors typed differed by locus, with roughly 620-630 for A, B, C, DRB1 and DQB1, more than 500 for DQA1, 600 to 610 for DPA1, and some 450 for DPB1. Along with the 666-subject first cohort, a separate validation cohort of over 90 different subjects was used. The aim of the study was to test whether cataloging public T cell receptors could identify signatures of past pathogen exposure. Using immunosequencing, the study profiled T cell repertoires from 500 to 800 subjects and related those repertoires to cytomegalovirus serostatus. High-throughput TCR immunosequencing, statistical association of individual TCRs with disease status, and machine learning were combined to predict cytomegalovirus infection status. In an earlier analysis of 587 of the donors, high-throughput TCR beta sequencing was used to judge whether each TCR beta V gene segment behaved as functional or pseudogenic. Roughly 300 gigabases of sequencing data and 70 million to 95 million unique TCR sequences made up an early release that covered about 640 HLA-typed donors. HLA typing covered class I and class II loci at four-digit resolution. A later genetic analysis took genome-wide SNP genotypes for about 55% of the 666 donors and used that subset as a discovery cohort. Across 398 genotyped donors of the cohort, an average of about 240,000 unique TCR beta nucleotide sequences per donor were sequenced, and approximately 19% of those sequences were non-productive. Beyond this particular receptor, the publication reports: Because HLA typing was unavailable for some donors at each locus, only the typed subset was used in association tests. The authors suggested that the approach could potentially be generalized to other disease states and immunological phenotypes. CMV serostatus was the only immune exposure information available for the cohort. Roughly 17 rarely observed V segments, including chromosome 9 orphons, were excluded from the earlier analysis of a few hundred of the donors because counts were too low. Presence/absence analyses assumed roughly uniform sequencing depth across donors, an assumption that may not hold. Strong co-occurrence of HLA alleles, especially DR and DQ, made assigning TCR associations to individual alleles difficult. A later analysis found that most CMV-associated TCR beta chains appeared HLA-restricted, with HLA associations seemingly driven largely by CMV exposure. According to a later analysis, parvovirus B19, influenza, CMV and Epstein-Barr virus appeared linked to several top co-occurrence clusters. Because the 87-base-pair reads could not distinguish some IMGT-functional V segments, including TRBV6-2 and TRBV6-3, those segments were excluded. Most TCR sequences were observed very rarely across donors, whereas some public TCRs were present in many individuals. In a later analysis, HLA-associated TCR beta chains were found to be more clonally expanded and to have lower generation probabilities than equally common non-associated chains. A cluster of highly shared sequence variants was judged likely to represent a technical artifact of the sequencing pipeline. According to a later genetic analysis, donors in an Asian-associated ancestry cluster had fewer N-insertions in productive TCRs than the approximately 610-donor mean. Only TCR beta chains were sequenced in this cohort, and the absence of alpha or paired-chain data limited detectable features. A later analysis found that TCR association rates varied across HLA loci, with DRB1 alleles showing the most associated TCRs and HLA-C alleles the fewest. A further reported finding was that TCR beta sequences accurately predicted the HLA-A and HLA-B alleles for most subjects in the first cohort. Correlated functional status among segregating V segments might be attributable to linkage disequilibrium, but an unknown experimental factor could not be ruled out. In an earlier analysis of a few hundred of the donors, most TCR beta V segments were observed in productive rearrangements about 87% or about 30% of the time, broadly matching IMGT annotations. In the study, around 150 TCR beta chains were listed as associated with cytomegalovirus. Cytomegalovirus status was reported to be diagnosed by the classifier with high specificity and sensitivity in both the original and validation cohorts. At a false discovery rate of 0.05, a later analysis linked 16,951 TCR beta sequences to specific HLA alleles. In a later genetic analysis, a missense DCLRE1C variant was associated with V-gene and J-gene trimming of TCR beta chains, and the association was replicated in an independent cohort. In vitro tests confirmed that a few of the cytomegalovirus-associated TCR beta chains recognize cytomegalovirus antigens.

The library was prepared using the immunoSEQ multiplex PCR assay. A mixture of 60 forward primers for TCR Vbeta segments and 13 reverse primers for TCR Jbeta segments was used in the multiplex PCR. The CDR3 region of rearranged TCR beta genes was amplified from genomic DNA with a multiplex PCR assay. The Illumina HiSeq System was used to sequence the amplified TCR beta libraries as 87-base-pair reads. On the study's bioinformatics: A later analysis counted 65 million to 90 million unique TCR beta chains across the 670 or so repertoires, and 9 million to 14 million of these chains were shared by at least two donors. Raw reads were error-corrected and collapsed into unique sequences by a nearest-neighbor algorithm in which closely related sequences were merged to remove PCR and sequencing errors. To assign V, D and J gene segments, CDR3 sequences were aligned to IMGT reference sequences. For a sequence to be retained, at least a six-nucleotide match to both a V gene segment and a J gene segment was required. A rearrangement was called productive if the CDR3 had no stop codons and remained in frame with V and J, and every other rearrangement was called non-productive. CDR3 was defined according to IMGT convention as the region running from the second conserved V-encoded cysteine to the conserved J-encoded phenylalanine. The earlier analysis of some 540 of the donors excluded any sequence lacking an unambiguous match to a single V gene segment. In an earlier analysis of approximately 610 of the donors, V segments were called functional above 56.7% productive rearrangements and were called segregating when the between-donor standard deviation exceeded 5%. To diagnose cytomegalovirus status from the catalog of TCR beta chain sequences, a statistical classification framework was built. In a later analysis, V and J genes were assigned by comparing TCR nucleotide sequences against IMGT/GENE-DB human TR gene sequences. Using the TCRdist pipeline, a later analysis assigned CDR3 sequences along with most-parsimonious VDJ recombination scenarios. In a later analysis, each TCR beta chain was defined by its CDR3 amino acid sequence together with its V-gene family, and reads lacking a unique V-gene family were excluded. A later analysis removed several hundred highly shared, low-generation-probability nucleotide sequences to deal with suspected cross-contamination and a sequencing artifact. In a later analysis, a clonal expansion index was calculated for each public chain from normalized within-repertoire ranks of inferred template counts. In a later analysis, generation probabilities were computed using a VDJ recombination model fitted to out-of-frame rearrangements, and the results were checked against IGoR. A later analysis scored TCR-TCR, TCR-HLA and TCR-CMV co-occurrence with hypergeometric tests, applying a repertoire-size bias correction to TCR pairs. In a later analysis, false discovery rates were estimated by permuting HLA or CMV assignments 20 times. In a later analysis, co-occurring TCRs were grouped using DBSCAN, and TCRdist sequence similarity was added for clustering within HLA-allele-positive subsets. Repertoires with fewer than 30,000 or more than 120,000 public chains, plus five repertoires with anomalous nucleotide sharing, were excluded from co-occurrence clustering. Held by TCRdb, this immuneACCESS table contains in-frame sequences only and omits some clones. Under half of the omission traces to an unresolved V gene where checked; the cause of the rest is unknown. V, J and clone size reflect that table, while D and trimming were determined from the DNA. Counted in this sample were approximately 150,000 clones; roughly 77% of them appeared once. Roughly 3.6% of the sample is held by the ten biggest clonotypes.

Its CDR3 holds 14 amino acids, cysteine through phenylalanine. The only DNA kept is the CDR3, 42 bases in frame from the first base. CDR1 MGHRA and CDR2 YSYEKL are derived from the germline V gene. From V the trimming removes 3 bases and from J it removes 2 bases, while the gene matches leave 2 bases of the junction unaccounted for. The cohort consisted of hundreds of healthy bone marrow donors. All cohort members were sampled while nominally healthy, although unrecorded immune exposures were likely present. CMV serostatus was recorded as positive for 250 to 300 and negative for about 55% of the 666 cohort members, whereas no CMV serostatus was recorded for the donor in question. Each donor provided a peripheral blood sample, and peripheral blood mononuclear cells were used for TCR beta sequencing. Genomic DNA was extracted from the blood cell samples with the Qiagen DNeasy Blood Extraction Kit. Comments on this clone: Its antigen is not yet known. No qualities accompany the bases; no much larger clone lies one base away.

This clonotype originated in a human donor in good health. Recombination joined TRBV4-1 with TRBJ2-3; 7 central nucleotides agree with TRBD1. Sequencing was performed on PBMCs. The encoded CDR3 is CASSHDRATDTQYF. The bases read TGCGCCAGCAGCCACGACAGGGCCACAGATACGCAGTATTTT.